The 23 T cell receptor beta chains given below trace back to one sample, sequenced in a study of T cells expressing NK-cell markers. TCRdb reprocessed the 5' RACE reads; each CDR3 protein has one entry and no DNA is given. The sample includes about 150,000 distinct CDR3 sequences. Material: blood T cells: a sorted CD56 or NKG2C T cell subset, CD4+ or CD8+ T cells, or bulk PBMC T cells (not recorded which). All receptors derive from a man aged 18-70 years in good health.

This chain links TRBV2 with TRBJ2-5. Per germline, CDR1 SNHLY and CDR2 FYNNEI. The CDR3 contains 14 residues. The CDR3 loop reads CASSGLAIQETQYF.

The V gene is TRBV9, the J gene TRBJ2-3; the D gene TCRdb calls, TRBD2, cannot be checked with no DNA. Germline V gene data show CDR1 as SGDLS and CDR2 as YYNGEE. The CDR3 loop spans 16 amino acids. This CDR3 reads CASSVDGSGGTDTQYF.

The chain uses TRBV2 and TRBJ2-3; TCRdb designates TRBD1, a call that cannot be tested without DNA. Germline V gene lookup returns CDR1 SNHLY and CDR2 FYNNEI. CDR3 size: 11 residues. CDR3 amino acids: CASTRGNTQYF.

The rearrangement uses TRBV18 and TRBJ1-1; TCRdb calls TRBD1, which cannot be checked without DNA. The CDR3 has 15 residues. Per the germline V gene, CDR1 is KGHSH and CDR2 is LQKENI. The CDR3 loop is CASSPRDRGSAEAFF.

This chain connects TRBV4-1 to TRBJ2-3; TCRdb's D call, TRBD1, is unchecked because there is no DNA. The CDR3 runs to 13 residues. Germline lookup yields CDR1 MGHRA and CDR2 YSYEKL. CDR3 region: CASSQGRWDTQYF.

The rearrangement links TRBV5-5 to TRBJ2-3; TCRdb's D call of TRBD1 is untestable without DNA. The CDR3 extends over 16 amino acids. Per germline, CDR1 SGHKS and CDR2 YYEKEE (reference sequence). The CDR3 spells CASSSYIALTSDTQYF.

The chain uses TRBV6-1 and TRBJ1-1. The CDR3 has 13 residues. CDR1 and CDR2 (germline): MNHNS, SASEGT. CDR3 residues: CASSRDSNTEAFF.

The chain employs TRBV20-1 and TRBJ2-1; the D call from TCRdb, TRBD2, cannot be confirmed without DNA. CDR1 is DFQATT, CDR2 SNEGSKA, per germline (reference sequence). This CDR3 is 14 amino acids long. The chain's CDR3 is CSAISGSSYNEQFF.

The V gene is TRBV11-2, the J gene TRBJ2-7; the D call of TRBD1 rests on TCRdb alone, since no DNA is present to check it. Germline V gives CDR1 SGHAT, CDR2 FQNNGV. CDR3 size: 17 residues. The CDR3 region is CASSLEGGLSSSYEQYF. The complete variable domain, with remaining parts taken from reference TRBV11-2 and TRBJ2-7, reads EAGVAQSPRYKIIEKRQSVAFWCNPISGHATLYWYQQILGQGPKLLIQFQNNGVVDDSQLPKDRFSAERLKGVDSTLKIQPAKLEDSAVYLCASSLEGGLSSSYEQYFGPGTRLTVT.

The V gene is TRBV28, the J gene TRBJ2-7. This CDR3 is built from 13 residues. Germline V CDR1 and CDR2: MDHEN, SYDVKM. The CDR3 is CASSLSTSYEQYF.

V and J are TRBV5-6 and TRBJ2-5. The CDR3 extends over 14 amino acids. CDR1 is SGHDT and CDR2 is YYEEEE in the germline V gene. This chain's CDR3 is CASSLIPVQETQYF.

The chain links TRBV29-1 to TRBJ2-3; TCRdb selects TRBD1, and the lack of DNA leaves this call unchecked. CDR3 length equals 15 residues. Looked up from germline, CDR1 is SQVTM and CDR2 is ANQGSEA. The CDR3: CSVEPAGAAQDTQYF.

The rearrangement uses TRBV4-1 and TRBJ2-2; TCRdb picks TRBD1, but there is no DNA to check that call. CDR3 length: 15 residues. The germline CDR1 and CDR2 sequences are MGHRA and YSYEKL. The CDR3: CASSPFGGRTGELFF.

The V call is TRBV5-6, the J call TRBJ1-2; lacking DNA, the TRBD1 call made by TCRdb goes unchecked. In germline, CDR1 is SGHDT, CDR2 YYEEEE. This CDR3 spans 15 amino acids. The CDR3 loop is CASSLVSPGARGYTF.

The chain combines TRBV12-3 or TRBV12-4 with TRBJ1-2; TCRdb picks TRBD1, but there is no DNA to check that call. This CDR3 spans 14 amino acids. The CDR3 here is CASSFYRGLSGYTF.

The genes are TRBV6-5 and TRBJ2-4; no DNA is available, so the TRBD1 call from TCRdb remains unchecked. Per the germline V gene, CDR1 is MNHEY and CDR2 is SVGAGI. This CDR3 region has 12 residues. The CDR3 sequence: CASSSTGNIQYF.

V and J are TRBV3-1 and TRBJ1-5. This CDR3 contains 16 residues. From germline, CDR1 is LGHDT and CDR2 YNNKEL (reference sequence). The CDR3 spells CASSQRVFPNNQPQHF.

The chain is built from TRBV4-1 and TRBJ2-7; without DNA, the TCRdb call of TRBD1 cannot be checked. CDR3 size: 13 residues. In germline, CDR1 is MGHRA, CDR2 YSYEKL. The chain's CDR3 is CASSYNRLDEQYF.

The chain carries TRBV7-9 and TRBJ2-1. This CDR3 region has 14 residues. Germline CDR1 reads SEHNR; CDR2 reads FQNEAQ (reference sequence). This chain's CDR3 is CASSFGSEYNEQFF.

V is TRBV7-6 and J is TRBJ2-3; there is no DNA to check the TCRdb D call of TRBD1. CDR1 and CDR2 (germline): SGHVS, FNYEAQ. The CDR3 has 14 residues. The CDR3 sequence: CASSFLQGGDTQYF.

The chain links TRBV2 to TRBJ1-4. Germline values: CDR1 SNHLY, CDR2 FYNNEI. This CDR3 has 14 residues. The CDR3 loop reads CASSGSLTNEKLFF.

J is TRBJ2-4 and V is TRBV10-3; the TCRdb call, TRBD2, lacks DNA for checking. This CDR3 has 16 residues. The germline gives CDR1 ENHRY, CDR2 SYGVKD. CDR3 amino acids: CAISETSGGASDIQYF.

The V call is TRBV12-3 or TRBV12-4, the J call TRBJ2-1; absent DNA, TCRdb's TRBD1 call cannot be checked. This CDR3 region has 16 residues. CDR3 in amino acids: CASSLIFGALNGEQFF.